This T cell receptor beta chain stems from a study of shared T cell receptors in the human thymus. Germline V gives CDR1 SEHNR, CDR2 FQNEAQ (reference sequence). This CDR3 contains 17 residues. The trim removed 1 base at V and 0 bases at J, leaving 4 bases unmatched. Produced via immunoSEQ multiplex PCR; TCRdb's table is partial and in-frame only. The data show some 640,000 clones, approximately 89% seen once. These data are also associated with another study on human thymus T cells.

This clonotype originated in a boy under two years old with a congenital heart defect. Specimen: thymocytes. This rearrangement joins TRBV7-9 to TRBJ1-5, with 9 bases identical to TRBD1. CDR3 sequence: CASSLDWGQGSNQPQHF. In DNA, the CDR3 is TGTGCCAGCAGCTTAGATTGGGGACAGGGTAGCAATCAGCCCCAGCATTTT.